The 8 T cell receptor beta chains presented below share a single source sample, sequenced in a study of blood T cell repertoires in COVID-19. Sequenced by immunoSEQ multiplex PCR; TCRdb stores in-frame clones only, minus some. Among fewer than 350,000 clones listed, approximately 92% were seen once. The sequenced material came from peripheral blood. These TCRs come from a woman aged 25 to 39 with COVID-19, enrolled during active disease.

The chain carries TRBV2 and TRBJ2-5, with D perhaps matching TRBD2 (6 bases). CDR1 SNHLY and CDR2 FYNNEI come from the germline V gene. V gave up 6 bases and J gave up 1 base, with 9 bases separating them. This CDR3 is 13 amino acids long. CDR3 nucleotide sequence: TGTGCCAGCAGCCGGGACTTCCAAGAGACCCAGTACTTC. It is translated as CASSRDFQETQYF.

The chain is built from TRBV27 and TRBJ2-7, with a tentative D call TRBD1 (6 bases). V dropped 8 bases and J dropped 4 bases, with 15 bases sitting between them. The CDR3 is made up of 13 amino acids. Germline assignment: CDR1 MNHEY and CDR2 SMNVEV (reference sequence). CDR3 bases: TGTGCCAGCTCTCAGAGAGGGGGATACGAGCAGTACTTC. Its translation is CASSQRGGYEQYF.

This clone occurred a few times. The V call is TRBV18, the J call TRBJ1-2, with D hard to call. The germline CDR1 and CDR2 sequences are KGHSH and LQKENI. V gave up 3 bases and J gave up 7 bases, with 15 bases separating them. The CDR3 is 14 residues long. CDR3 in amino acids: CASSPQGGWSGYTF. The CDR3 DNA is TGTGCCAGCTCACCGCAAGGAGGGTGGAGTGGCTACACCTTC.

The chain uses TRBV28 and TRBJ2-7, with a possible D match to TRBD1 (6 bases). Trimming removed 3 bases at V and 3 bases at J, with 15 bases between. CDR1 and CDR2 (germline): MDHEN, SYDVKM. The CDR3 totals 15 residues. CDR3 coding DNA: TGTGCCAGCAGTTTGCCCTCACAGGGACACTACGAGCAGTACTTC. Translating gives CASSLPSQGHYEQYF.

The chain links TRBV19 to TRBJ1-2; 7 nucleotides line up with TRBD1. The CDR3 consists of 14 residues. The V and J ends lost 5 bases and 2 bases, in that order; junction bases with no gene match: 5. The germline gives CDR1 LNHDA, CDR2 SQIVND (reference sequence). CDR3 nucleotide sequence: TGTGCCAGTAGTCCTCGGGGACAGAACTATGGCTACACCTTC. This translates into CASSPRGQNYGYTF.

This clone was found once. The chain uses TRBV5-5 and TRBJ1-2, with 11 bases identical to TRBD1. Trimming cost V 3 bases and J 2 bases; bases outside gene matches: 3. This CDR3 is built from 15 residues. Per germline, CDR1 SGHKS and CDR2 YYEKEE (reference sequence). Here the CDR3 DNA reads TGTGCCAGCAGCTACGGGACAGGGGGGAACTATGGCTACACCTTC. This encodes CASSYGTGGNYGYTF. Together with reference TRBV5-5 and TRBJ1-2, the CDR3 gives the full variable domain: DAGVTQSPTHLIKTRGQQVTLRCSPISGHKSVSWYQQVLGQGPQFIFQYYEKEERGRGNFPDRFSARQFPNYSSELNVNALLLGDSALYLCASSYGTGGNYGYTFGSGTRLTVV.

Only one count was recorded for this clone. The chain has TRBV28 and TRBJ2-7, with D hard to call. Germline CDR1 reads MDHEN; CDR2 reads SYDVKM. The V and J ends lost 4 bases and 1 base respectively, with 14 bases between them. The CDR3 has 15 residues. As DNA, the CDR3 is TGTGCCAGCAGTTCTCCTTGGGCAGGATCCTACGAGCAGTACTTC. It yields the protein CASSSPWAGSYEQYF. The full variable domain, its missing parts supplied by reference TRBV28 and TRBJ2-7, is DVKVTQSSRYLVKRTGEKVFLECVQDMDHENMFWYRQDPGLGLRLIYFSYDVKMKEKGDIPEGYSVSREKKERFSLILESASTNQTSMYLCASSSPWAGSYEQYFGPGTRLTVT.

The CDR3 spells CAWSLQGTYEQYF. In DNA, the CDR3 is TGTGCCTGGAGTTTACAGGGAACCTACGAGCAGTACTTC. The chain couples TRBV30 to TRBJ2-7, with a weak D call TRBD1 (6 bases). The CDR3 is made up of 13 amino acids. Trimming pared 2 bases from V and 2 bases from J, leaving 10 bases between. Germline V CDR1 and CDR2: GTSNPN, SVGIG (reference sequence).